Listed here are 24 T cell receptor beta chains from one sample, sequenced in a study of blood T cell repertoires in COVID-19. The data were produced by immunoSEQ multiplex PCR, yet TCRdb's version contains in-frame clones alone and is incomplete. Of roughly 80,000 clones listed, roughly nine tenths are singletons. Sequencing was done on a sample of peripheral blood. These TCRs come from a woman aged 45-65 years in a cohort sampled during active COVID-19.

The rearrangement uses TRBV5-6 and TRBJ2-1, with 10 positions matching TRBD1. The CDR3 loop spans 14 amino acids. Germline CDR1 SGHDT, CDR2 YYEEEE. The V segment lost 4 bases and the J segment 6 bases; nucleotides outside the gene matches: 4. CDR3 region: CASSRRDRGNEQFF. Written as DNA, the CDR3 is TGTGCCAGCAGCCGAAGGGACAGGGGCAATGAGCAGTTCTTC.

The gene calls are TRBV6-6 and TRBJ1-5, with a weak D call TRBD1 (6 bases). CDR3 size: 16 residues. Germline V gives CDR1 MNHNY, CDR2 SVGAGI (reference sequence). Trimming shortened V by 2 bases and J by 7 bases, and 18 bases separated the two germline ends. CDR3 nucleotides: TGTGCCAGCAGTTACGGACTCGAGAGGGGGAACCAGCCCCAGCATTTT. This gives the protein CASSYGLERGNQPQHF.

The CDR3 DNA reads TGTGCCAGCAGCGGGCGGGGGGGGCTAGACTACAATAATTCACCCCTCCACTTT. This translates into CASSGRGGLDYNNSPLHF. V is TRBV3-1 (or the pseudogene TRBV3-2) and J is TRBJ1-6; D may be TRBD1 (6 bases). The CDR3 runs 18 residues. Germline V gene data show CDR1 as LGHDT and CDR2 as YNNKEL (reference sequence). Trimming removed 5 bases at V and 5 bases at J, with 22 bases between.

The chain has TRBV28 and TRBJ1-2; 7 bases are shared with TRBD1. With V trimmed by 8 bases and J by 2 bases, 8 bases remained unmatched. The CDR3 consists of 14 residues. Per germline, CDR1 MDHEN and CDR2 SYDVKM. CDR3 amino acids: CASGTGQSNYGYTF. The CDR3 bases are TGTGCCAGCGGGACGGGACAGAGCAACTATGGCTACACCTTC.

The chain carries TRBV19 and TRBJ1-2, with 8 bases that match TRBD1. This CDR3 region has 17 residues. The ends lost 3 bases at V and 0 bases at J; junction bases unmatched: 9. Per the germline V gene, CDR1 is LNHDA and CDR2 is SQIVND (reference sequence). The CDR3 reads CASSIRTGIETNYGYTF. The CDR3 nucleotides read TGTGCCAGTAGTATCAGGACAGGGATCGAGACTAACTATGGCTACACCTTC.

The rearrangement joins TRBV29-1 to TRBJ1-2; D ambiguous. Germline V gene lookup returns CDR1 SQVTM and CDR2 ANQGSEA. The CDR3 covers 13 residues. V was trimmed by 8 bases and J by 4 bases, leaving 17 bases between them. CDR3 in amino acids: CSTAALVGYGYTF. The CDR3 nucleotides read TGCAGCACCGCGGCCCTTGTAGGCTATGGCTACACCTTC.

The chain recombines TRBV11-2 with TRBJ2-2; D may be TRBD1 (5 bases). The CDR3 has 13 residues. The germline CDR1 and CDR2 sequences are SGHAT and FQNNGV. Between the trimmed V and J ends, which lost 3 bases and 6 bases, there was a span of 8 bases. In DNA, the CDR3 is TGTGCCAGCAGCTTCAGGGCCCCCGGGGAGCTGTTTTTT. It codes for CASSFRAPGELFF.

The chain employs TRBV19 and TRBJ2-2; possibly TRBD2 for D (6 bases). Per germline, CDR1 LNHDA and CDR2 SQIVND (reference sequence). This CDR3 is 15 amino acids long. Trimming shortened V by 3 bases and J by 2 bases, and 10 bases separated the two germline ends. As DNA, the CDR3 is TGTGCCAGTAGTATGTGGGGGGTAAACACCGGGGAGCTGTTTTTT. It encodes CASSMWGVNTGELFF.

This chain links TRBV3-1 (or the pseudogene TRBV3-2) with TRBJ2-4; D ambiguous. V dropped 4 bases and J dropped 0 bases, with 10 bases sitting between them. Per germline, CDR1 LGHDT and CDR2 YNNKEL (reference sequence). There are 15 residues in the CDR3. This CDR3 reads CASSPTTLAKNIQYF. CDR3 DNA: TGTGCCAGCAGCCCAACGACACTAGCCAAAAACATTCAGTACTTC.

The chain is built from TRBV19 and TRBJ2-1, with 10 bases lining up with TRBD1. The CDR3 totals 15 residues. Losses at the gene ends were 6 bases for V and 8 bases for J; bases not matched to a gene: 10. The germline gives CDR1 LNHDA, CDR2 SQIVND (reference sequence). The CDR3 protein is CASSDRDRGKDEQFF. In DNA form, the CDR3 reads TGTGCCAGTAGCGACCGGGACAGGGGCAAGGATGAGCAGTTCTTC.

This clone was recorded a few times. The gene calls are TRBV2 and TRBJ2-5; TRBD2 matches 7 bases. This CDR3 is 14 amino acids long. The germline V gene has CDR1 SNHLY and CDR2 FYNNEI. V lost 2 bases, J lost 7 bases, and 7 bases stayed unmatched. In DNA, the CDR3 is TGTGCCAGCAGTGAAACGGGGGGAAGATGGACCCAGTACTTC. Residues: CASSETGGRWTQYF.

The J gene is TRBJ2-2, the V gene TRBV19, with 11 bases fitting TRBD2. Unmatched junction bases numbered 4, after V lost 7 bases and J lost 6 bases. The V gene's germline CDR1 is LNHDA and CDR2 SQIVND (reference sequence). The CDR3 has 14 amino acids. CDR3 protein: CASTRTSGPGELFF. CDR3 coding DNA: TGTGCCAGTACCCGGACTAGCGGGCCCGGGGAGCTGTTTTTT.

The rearrangement uses TRBV15 and TRBJ2-1; TRBD2 matches at 7 bases. CDR1 LNHNV and CDR2 YYDKDF come from the germline V gene (reference sequence). The CDR3 totals 14 residues. With 5 bases clipped from V and 2 bases from J, the junction kept 3 bases outside the gene matches. The DNA for the CDR3 is TGTGCCACCAGCGGGGGGGACCCCTACAATGAGCAGTTCTTC. This sequence encodes CATSGGDPYNEQFF.

V and J are TRBV4-1 and TRBJ2-2, with 10 bases that match TRBD2. The CDR3 consists of 18 residues. The germline V gene has CDR1 MGHRA and CDR2 YSYEKL. V shed 4 bases and J 2 bases; nucleotides not matched to a gene: 10. CDR3 sequence: CASSPLGLAGDNTGELFF. In DNA, the CDR3 is TGCGCCAGCAGCCCACTCGGGCTAGCGGGAGACAACACCGGGGAGCTGTTTTTT.

The rearrangement uses TRBV7-9 and TRBJ2-2, with 7 nucleotides matching TRBD1. This CDR3 region has 14 residues. With 7 bases clipped from V and 2 bases from J, the junction kept 4 bases outside the gene matches. Germline CDR1 is SEHNR and CDR2 is FQNEAQ (reference sequence). CDR3 sequence (DNA): TGTGCCAGCAACGGACAGGCCAACACCGGGGAGCTGTTTTTT. The encoded protein is CASNGQANTGELFF.

The chain has TRBV19 and TRBJ1-2; no firm D call. V lost 6 bases and J 0 bases, leaving 8 bases between the germline ends. Germline V lookup: CDR1 LNHDA, CDR2 SQIVND (reference sequence). There are 13 residues in the CDR3. CDR3 residues: CASRPRANYGYTF. In nucleotides, the CDR3 is TGTGCCAGTAGGCCGAGAGCTAACTATGGCTACACCTTC. The whole variable domain, filled in from reference TRBV19 and TRBJ1-2, reads DGGITQSPKYLFRKEGQNVTLSCEQNLNHDAMYWYRQDPGQGLRLIYYSQIVNDFQKGDIAEGYSVSREKKESFPLTVTSAQKNPTAFYLCASRPRANYGYTFGSGTRLTVV.

V usage is TRBV2 and J usage is TRBJ1-5; D might be TRBD1 (6 bases). V lost 6 bases, J lost 8 bases, and 17 bases lay in between. Germline CDR1 is SNHLY and CDR2 is FYNNEI. The CDR3 is made up of 14 amino acids. The CDR3 DNA reads TGTGCCAGCAGCCGACAGGAAGGCTTTAAGCCCCAGCATTTT. As protein: CASSRQEGFKPQHF. The full variable domain, rest sourced from reference TRBV2 and TRBJ1-5, is EPEVTQTPSHQVTQMGQEVILRCVPISNHLYFYWYRQILGQKVEFLVSFYNNEISEKSEIFDDQFSVERPDGSNFTLKIRSTKLEDSAMYFCASSRQEGFKPQHFGDGTRLSIL.

This clone has a single count. V and J are TRBV6-1 and TRBJ1-3, with D possibly being TRBD1 (6 bases). Germline V gene data show CDR1 as MNHNS and CDR2 as SASEGT. The CDR3 runs to 15 residues. The V end lost 1 base, the J end lost 0 bases, and 7 bases lay between the germline ends. CDR3 amino acids: CASSEGGGSGNTIYF. CDR3 DNA: TGTGCCAGCAGTGAAGGAGGGGGCTCTGGAAACACCATATATTTT.

The chain recombines TRBV9 with TRBJ2-1; 7 bases align to TRBD1. The CDR3 contains 15 residues. CDR1 and CDR2 from the germline V gene are SGDLS and YYNGEE. The junction had 6 bases not matched to a gene; V was cut back by 1 base and J by 5 bases. This chain's CDR3 is CASSVSTGEHNEQFF. CDR3 sequence (DNA): TGTGCCAGCAGCGTATCTACAGGGGAGCACAATGAGCAGTTCTTC.

This rearrangement joins TRBV19 to TRBJ1-1; D may be TRBD1 (5 bases). The CDR3 totals 19 residues. Trimming took off 5 bases at V and 2 bases at J, with 27 bases between the two ends. Germline CDR1 and CDR2: LNHDA and SQIVND (reference sequence). This CDR3 reads CASSSPIPRTVGQNTEAFF. CDR3 bases: TGTGCCAGTAGTTCTCCCATCCCCCGAACGGTGGGGCAAAACACTGAAGCTTTCTTT.

The J gene is TRBJ2-3, the V gene TRBV6-6; weak D call: TRBD1 (5 bases). Trimming removed 2 bases from V and 6 bases from J, with 9 bases in between. This CDR3 has 13 residues. The germline V gene has CDR1 MNHNY and CDR2 SVGAGI (reference sequence). The CDR3 coding sequence is TGTGCCAGCAGTTACGTTGGGGCCGATACGCAGTATTTT. Protein: CASSYVGADTQYF.

The rearrangement uses TRBV7-2 and TRBJ1-5, with D possibly TRBD1 on 5 matching bases. The CDR3 contains 16 residues. V was shortened by 5 bases and J by 7 bases, with 21 bases between the two germline ends. Germline CDR1 SGHTA, CDR2 FQGNSA. CDR3 region: CASSPRQTGLWQPQHF. The DNA of the CDR3 is TGTGCCAGCAGCCCTAGACAGACTGGGCTTTGGCAGCCCCAGCATTTT.

The chain is built from TRBV25-1 and TRBJ2-7, with a possible D match to TRBD1 (6 bases). V was clipped by 0 bases and J by 7 bases, with 10 bases between them. The germline gives CDR1 MGHDK, CDR2 SYGVNS. The length of the CDR3 is 13 residues. The CDR3 region is CASSEYRGSEQYF. The CDR3 nucleotides read TGTGCCAGCAGTGAATATAGGGGGTCGGAGCAGTACTTC.

V gene TRBV18 combines with J gene TRBJ1-2, with 8 nucleotides matching TRBD1. Per the germline V gene, CDR1 is KGHSH and CDR2 is LQKENI. V was pared by 4 bases and J by 5 bases, with 6 bases of the junction left unmatched. This CDR3 region has 14 residues. The CDR3 DNA reads TGTGCCAGCTCACTTTCAGGGGGCGCTTATGGCTACACCTTC. This sequence encodes CASSLSGGAYGYTF.